This T cell receptor (beta chain) was retrieved from a study of cytomegalovirus exposure and HLA in healthy donors. Findings and caveats of the study: In terms of immune exposure information, only CMV serostatus was available. When analyzed later, a missense DCLRE1C variant was found to be linked to TCR beta V- and J-gene trimming.

V was pared by 6 bases and J by 2 bases, with 16 bases between. Germline V gives CDR1 SEHNR, CDR2 FQNEAQ (reference sequence). The CDR3 has 15 residues. With 60 Vbeta and 13 Jbeta primers, the PCR was carried out. Clones were read by immunoSEQ multiplex PCR, and TCRdb kept only the in-frame ones, dropping some. The repertoire holds approximately 150,000 clones, with around 77% as singletons. A remark on this clone: Its target is not known.

This TCR was recovered from a woman aged 40-49 years in good health and CMV-seronegative. Specimen: PBMCs. V and J are TRBV7-9 and TRBJ1-2; weak D call: TRBD1 (6 bases). The CDR3 DNA follows: TGTGCCAGCAGTCACCCAGGGGACAAGAACTATGGCTACACCTTC. Protein product: CASSHPGDKNYGYTF.